This TCR beta chain was sequenced in a study of T cells after posttransplantation cyclophosphamide. General study findings and limits: TRB clonality was highly associated with recipient CMV seropositivity and reactivation. Tissue-infiltrating T cells from skin or gut overlapped little with blood T cells. Donor-recipient repertoire similarity was low at 1-2 months, rising over year one.

CDR1 and CDR2 (germline): MGHDK, SYGVNS. This CDR3 has 13 residues. Libraries were prepared by immunoSEQ multiplex PCR; TCRdb keeps only in-frame clonotypes and omits some of them. The top ten clones hold roughly 6.5% of a sample with a few thousand clones, around 80% of them seen once. A word on this clone: Its antigen is currently unknown. One junction end disagrees with the germline gene, perhaps due to a read error.

Cyclophosphamide on days +3 and +4 followed busulfan-fludarabine conditioning and a marrow graft. This clonotype was sampled from a male patient aged 25-45 years who received an allogeneic stem cell transplant from a related donor, was CMV-positive, and had no GVHD. A share of the T cells may be of graft donor origin. The chain recombines TRBV25-1 with TRBJ1-1, with unresolved D. This material consisted of CD4+ T cells sorted from blood, taken roughly 220 days after a stem cell transplant with posttransplant cyclophosphamide. The CDR3 coding sequence is TGTACCAGCAGTCTTACCGGTGCGGGGAGGGCTTTCTTT. This translates into CTSSLTGAGRAFF.